These 25 T cell receptor beta chains share one sample of origin, sequenced in a study of blood T cell repertoires in COVID-19. Data came from immunoSEQ multiplex PCR; TCRdb stores just in-frame clones and leaves some out. The repertoire has 95,000 to 150,000 clones, more than 60% of them found once; the top ten carry about 2.2%. Sequencing was done on a sample of peripheral blood. The source of these receptors is a woman in her 70s with acute or convalescent COVID-19.

The chain is built from TRBV10-3 and TRBJ2-3, with TRBD2 as a possible D gene (6 bases). V shed 10 bases and J shed 0 bases, with 11 bases lying between them. Germline values: CDR1 ENHRY, CDR2 SYGVKD. This CDR3 has 13 residues. The CDR3 is CASGLSSTDTQYF. The CDR3 nucleotides read TGTGCCAGCGGACTATCTAGCACAGATACGCAGTATTTT.

On this clone: The sample contains more than one DNA sequence encoding this CDR3. This chain links TRBV11-2 with TRBJ2-1; 8 bases are a match to TRBD2. J gave up 5 bases and V 1 base, and 1 base lay outside the gene matches. The CDR3 covers 14 residues. CDR1 SGHAT and CDR2 FQNNGV come from the germline V gene. Here the CDR3 DNA reads TGTGCCAGCAGCTTAGCGGGGGGGCACAATGAGCAGTTCTTC. It encodes CASSLAGGHNEQFF.

The chain employs TRBV18 and TRBJ2-3, with 12 nucleotides matching TRBD2. The junction had 3 bases not matched to a gene; V was cut back by 1 base and J by 1 base. The CDR3 spans 17 residues. Per the germline V gene, CDR1 is KGHSH and CDR2 is LQKENI. CDR3 in amino acids: CASSPLTSGSRTDTQYF. For the CDR3, the DNA is TGTGCCAGCTCACCACTGACTAGCGGGAGTCGCACAGATACGCAGTATTTT.

The chain recombines TRBV6-1 with TRBJ1-2; tentatively, D is TRBD1 (5 bases). CDR3 length equals 18 residues. With 4 bases removed from V and 2 bases from J, the gap between germline ends came to 23 bases. CDR1 is MNHNS, CDR2 SASEGT, per germline. The CDR3 sequence is CASSARGGGVKGNYGYTF. CDR3 sequence (DNA): TGTGCCAGCAGTGCCCGGGGAGGAGGGGTAAAGGGCAACTATGGCTACACCTTC.

This clone was seen only a few times. The V gene is TRBV10-1, the J gene TRBJ2-5; 7 bases map to TRBD2. This CDR3 is built from 15 residues. V lost 1 base and J lost 1; bases outside the gene matches: 3. CDR1 is WNHNN, CDR2 SYGVQD, per germline (reference sequence). This CDR3 reads CASSELRGTQETQYF. The CDR3 coding sequence is TGCGCCAGCAGTGAGTTGCGGGGGACCCAAGAGACCCAGTACTTC.

This sequence joins TRBV30 and TRBJ1-1, with 7 bases that match TRBD1. In germline, CDR1 is GTSNPN, CDR2 SVGIG (reference sequence). This CDR3 is built from 13 residues. V shed 2 bases and J 6 bases; nucleotides not matched to a gene: 6. In nucleotides, the CDR3 is TGTGCCTGGAGTCGAGGGGGCTTAGCTGAAGCTTTCTTT. Encoded protein: CAWSRGGLAEAFF.

The J gene is TRBJ1-1, the V gene TRBV19, with D perhaps matching TRBD1 (6 bases). V lost 7 bases to trimming and J lost 2 bases, with 14 bases between them. Germline CDR1 and CDR2: LNHDA and SQIVND (reference sequence). The CDR3 sequence is 14 residues long. Here the CDR3 DNA reads TGTGCCAGTACTGTGACAGGTGGAAACACTGAAGCTTTCTTT. It is translated as CASTVTGGNTEAFF.

The J gene is TRBJ2-7, the V gene TRBV28; D is unresolved. This CDR3 has 13 amino acids. V was shortened by 5 bases and J by 3 bases, with 11 bases between the two germline ends. Per germline, CDR1 MDHEN and CDR2 SYDVKM. CDR3 amino acids: CASSTPQDYEQYF. CDR3 bases: TGTGCCAGCAGTACTCCTCAAGACTACGAGCAGTACTTC.

This chain uses TRBV5-1 with TRBJ2-5; 7 nucleotides align to TRBD2. The junction had 10 bases not matched to a gene; V was cut back by 2 bases and J by 6 bases. The germline V gene encodes CDR1 SGHRS and CDR2 YFSETQ. The CDR3 consists of 15 residues. The CDR3 loop reads CASSFSPGGGQTQYF. The CDR3 DNA is TGCGCCAGCAGCTTCTCACCCGGGGGAGGGCAGACCCAGTACTTC.

This chain links TRBV29-1 with TRBJ2-1; D unresolved. The CDR3 spans 13 residues. CDR1 SQVTM and CDR2 ANQGSEA come from the germline V gene. V lost 6 bases and J lost 0, with 9 bases in between. CDR3 DNA: TGCAGCGTCGACATGAGCTCCTACAATGAGCAGTTCTTC. The encoded protein is CSVDMSSYNEQFF.

The chain has TRBV24-1 and TRBJ2-7; TRBD2 matches 12 bases. CDR3 length equals 15 residues. Trimming took 4 bases from V and 5 from J; bases not matched to a gene: 5. Per the germline V gene, CDR1 is KGHDR and CDR2 is SFDVKD. CDR3 DNA sequence: TGTGCCACCAGTGACCAGACTAGCGGGAGCCACGAGCAGTACTTC. As protein: CATSDQTSGSHEQYF.

This chain joins TRBV2 and TRBJ2-7; perhaps TRBD1 as D (8 bases). V was trimmed by 6 bases and J by 7 bases, leaving 19 bases between them. The length of the CDR3 is 14 residues. The V gene's germline CDR1 is SNHLY and CDR2 FYNNEI. Here the CDR3 reads CASRLQGGRGEQYF. Here the CDR3 DNA reads TGTGCCAGCAGATTACAGGGGGGGCGGGGGGAGCAGTACTTC.

The chain employs TRBV10-3 and TRBJ1-5; 7 nucleotides align to TRBD1. Trimming cost V 5 bases and J 1 base; bases outside gene matches: 2. The germline CDR1 and CDR2 sequences are ENHRY and SYGVKD. The CDR3 consists of 14 residues. As DNA, the CDR3 is TGTGCCATCAGTCAGGACAGGAGCAATCAGCCCCAGCATTTT. Its translation: CAISQDRSNQPQHF.

The V gene is TRBV5-8, the J gene TRBJ2-7; 10 positions match TRBD2. Germline-derived CDR1 and CDR2 are SGHTS and YDEGEE. V trimming: 4 bases; J trimming: 8 bases; junction bases outside the gene matches: 9. This CDR3 is built from 14 residues. The CDR3 loop is CASSTGYSGGQQYF. The CDR3, as DNA: TGTGCCAGCAGCACTGGGTATAGCGGGGGGCAGCAGTACTTC.

The chain recombines TRBV18 with TRBJ2-7; 11 bases fit TRBD1. The CDR3 sequence is 13 residues long. The junction had 3 bases not matched to a gene; V was cut back by 5 bases and J by 6 bases. Germline V CDR1 and CDR2: KGHSH, LQKENI. The CDR3 reads CASSRDRGGEQYF. In nucleotides, the CDR3 is TGTGCCAGCTCAAGGGACAGGGGGGGCGAGCAGTACTTC.

This clone has a handful of counts. V is TRBV19 and J is TRBJ1-2, with 7 bases aligning to TRBD1. Trimming took 4 bases from V and 2 from J; bases not matched to a gene: 7. CDR3 length equals 15 residues. In germline, CDR1 is LNHDA, CDR2 SQIVND (reference sequence). CDR3 DNA: TGTGCCAGTAGTAAAGGGACAGCCTTCAACTATGGCTACACCTTC. The encoded protein is CASSKGTAFNYGYTF. Combining the CDR3 with reference TRBV19 and TRBJ1-2 gives the whole variable domain DGGITQSPKYLFRKEGQNVTLSCEQNLNHDAMYWYRQDPGQGLRLIYYSQIVNDFQKGDIAEGYSVSREKKESFPLTVTSAQKNPTAFYLCASSKGTAFNYGYTFGSGTRLTVV.

V and J are TRBV3-1 (or the pseudogene TRBV3-2) and TRBJ2-6, with D possibly matching TRBD1 (5 bases). CDR3 length: 20 amino acids. V lost 0 bases and J 4 bases, leaving 22 bases between the germline ends. The germline V gene has CDR1 LGHDT and CDR2 YNNKEL (reference sequence). CDR3 region: CASSQDLLAGIMAGANVLTF. The DNA of the CDR3 is TGTGCCAGCAGCCAAGATCTACTGGCAGGGATAATGGCCGGGGCCAACGTCCTGACTTTC.

The CDR3 bases are TGCGCCAGCAGCTTCGGTTGGGACAGGGCCTACGAGCAGTACTTC. This encodes CASSFGWDRAYEQYF. This chain connects TRBV5-1 to TRBJ2-7, with 9 bases identical to TRBD1. Germline V gives CDR1 SGHRS, CDR2 YFSETQ. The CDR3 is made up of 15 amino acids. V gave up 2 bases and J gave up 2 bases; unmatched junction bases: 5.

This clone was seen just once. The CDR3 spells CASSPAGTSVTYEQYF. The DNA for the CDR3 is TGTGCCAGCAGCCCGGCAGGGACTAGCGTGACTTACGAGCAGTACTTC. The chain links TRBV3-1 (or the pseudogene TRBV3-2) to TRBJ2-7; TRBD2 aligns across 10 bases. CDR1 and CDR2 from the germline V gene are LGHDT and YNNKEL (reference sequence). V was clipped by 4 bases and J by 4 bases; unmatched bases: 10. CDR3 length: 16 residues.

This clone was counted once. The rearrangement uses TRBV4-1 and TRBJ2-1; no clear D gene. CDR3 length: 17 amino acids. V was clipped by 4 bases and J by 0 bases, with 16 bases between them. CDR1 MGHRA and CDR2 YSYEKL come from the germline V gene. As DNA, the CDR3 is TGCGCCAGCAGCCCCACCATGGCGGTGAGCTCCTACAATGAGCAGTTCTTC. This sequence encodes CASSPTMAVSSYNEQFF.

This chain uses TRBV6-6 with TRBJ1-3, with a tentative D call TRBD1 (6 bases). Trimming removed 7 bases at V and 3 bases at J, with 13 bases between. Germline V CDR1 and CDR2: MNHNY, SVGAGI (reference sequence). The CDR3 is 14 amino acids. The CDR3 sequence: CASNQGGVGNTIYF. CDR3 coding DNA: TGTGCCAGCAACCAAGGGGGAGTTGGAAACACCATATATTTT.

This chain joins TRBV12-3 or TRBV12-4 and TRBJ2-7; D gene uncertain. The germline V and J ends were trimmed by 1 base and 6 bases, with 7 bases remaining between them. This CDR3 has 12 amino acids. Here the CDR3 reads CASSLGLREQYF. CDR3 DNA sequence: TGTGCCAGCAGTTTAGGCTTGCGCGAGCAGTACTTC.

The genes are TRBV28 and TRBJ2-4; D uncertain. CDR3 size: 16 residues. Between the trimmed V and J ends, which lost 2 bases and 0 bases, there was a span of 11 bases. Germline V lookup: CDR1 MDHEN, CDR2 SYDVKM. The CDR3 nucleotides read TGTGCCAGCAGTTTACCGGTATCCTTAGCCAAAAACATTCAGTACTTC. It encodes CASSLPVSLAKNIQYF.

This clone has a single count. V gene TRBV6-5 combines with J gene TRBJ2-5; 9 bases fit TRBD2. The CDR3 covers 14 residues. After removal of 6 bases from V and 4 bases from J, the junction contained 6 bases not matched to a gene. Germline V gene data show CDR1 as MNHEY and CDR2 as SVGAGI. CDR3 coding DNA: TGTGCCAGCAGACGCGGGAGGGCCGGAGAGACCCAGTACTTC. The encoded protein is CASRRGRAGETQYF.

The chain combines TRBV3-1 (or the pseudogene TRBV3-2) with TRBJ2-7, with 7 bases matching TRBD1. Trimming removed 3 bases from V and 6 bases from J; junction bases left unmatched: 8. CDR3 size: 14 residues. Germline V gene data show CDR1 as LGHDT and CDR2 as YNNKEL (reference sequence). The CDR3, as DNA: TGTGCCAGCAGCCAGACAGGGAGATTTGGCGAGCAGTACTTC. Its translation: CASSQTGRFGEQYF.